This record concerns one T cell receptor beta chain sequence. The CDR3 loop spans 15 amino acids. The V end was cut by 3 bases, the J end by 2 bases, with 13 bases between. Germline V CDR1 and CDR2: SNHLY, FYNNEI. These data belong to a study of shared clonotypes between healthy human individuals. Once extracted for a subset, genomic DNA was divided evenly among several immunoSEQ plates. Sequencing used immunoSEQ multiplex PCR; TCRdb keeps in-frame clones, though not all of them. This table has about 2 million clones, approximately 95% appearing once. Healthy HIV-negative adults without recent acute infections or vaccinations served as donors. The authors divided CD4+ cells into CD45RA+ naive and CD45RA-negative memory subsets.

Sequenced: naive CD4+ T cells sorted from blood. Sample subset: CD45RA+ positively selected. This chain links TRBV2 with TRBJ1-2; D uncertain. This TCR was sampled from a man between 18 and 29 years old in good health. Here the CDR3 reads CASSETGVGNYGYTF. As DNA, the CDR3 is TGTGCCAGCAGTGAGACTGGGGTTGGAAACTATGGCTACACCTTC.